This T cell receptor (beta chain) was obtained from a study of cytomegalovirus exposure and HLA in healthy donors. Whole-study findings and limits: A later analysis revealed that TCR association rates differed between HLA loci, peaking at DRB1 and bottoming out at HLA-C. TCR beta chain V- and J-gene trimming was linked, in a later analysis, to a missense variant in DCLRE1C. A later analysis by the authors found several of the most significant clusters apparently linked to common viral pathogens.

The germline gives CDR1 SGHDT, CDR2 YYEEEE. V dropped 4 bases and J dropped 0; count of bases not matched to a gene: 6. CDR3 size: 15 residues. The PCR was carried out with 60 Vbeta primers and 13 Jbeta primers. Clones were read by immunoSEQ multiplex PCR, and TCRdb kept only the in-frame ones, dropping some. The table lists 150,000 to 200,000 clones, around 80% of them singletons. To note about this clone: Its matching antigen is unknown.

The rearrangement uses TRBV5-6 and TRBJ1-1; 7 nucleotides line up with TRBD1. The TCR was taken from a woman between 35 and 50 years old in good health and CMV-seronegative. The sequenced sample was PBMCs. CDR3 coding DNA: TGTGCCAGCAGCGCTGAGACAGGGATGAACACTGAAGCTTTCTTT. It translates to CASSAETGMNTEAFF. Variable domain in full (rest from reference TRBV5-6 and TRBJ1-1): DAGVTQSPTHLIKTRGQQVTLRCSPKSGHDTVSWYQQALGQGPQFIFQYYEEEERQRGNFPDRFSGHQFPNYSSELNVNALLLGDSALYLCASSAETGMNTEAFFGQGTRLTVV.